This note documents a single T cell receptor (beta chain) sequence. The data were obtained in a study of blood T cell repertoires in COVID-19. This CDR3 region has 14 residues. V lost 6 bases, J lost 0 bases, and 4 bases stayed unmatched. CDR1 and CDR2 (germline): SGHRS, YFSETQ. Profiling relied on immunoSEQ multiplex PCR, and the TCRdb table lists in-frame clones only, not all of them. This sample has around 380,000 clones, with 81% found just once. The source material was peripheral blood. The clonotype originates from a human donor with acute or convalescent COVID-19. The donor label of this sample is uncertain. The chain is built from TRBV5-1 and TRBJ1-1; 8 bases line up with TRBD1. The CDR3 bases are TGCGCCAGCAACCGACAGGGGATGAACACTGAAGCTTTCTTT. Protein: CASNRQGMNTEAFF.